These 23 T cell receptor beta chains were sequenced from one sample in a study of post-analysis software for immune sequencing data. General study findings and limits: Five or six TRBV segments, TRBV5-6, TRBV5-1 and TRBV20-1 among them, were found more frequent in patients than controls.

Their cognate antigens are unknown. Carried by the TCR beta cDNA libraries were unique molecular identifiers. TCRdb re-analysed the PCR reads in MiXCR, keeping a single row per CDR3 protein. The sample holds 700,000 to 800,000 distinct CDR3 sequences, 25% to 30% seen once. Sequenced input: blood. These receptors were taken from a girl aged 10-17 years with multiple sclerosis.

This clonotype occurred a few times. The chain joins TRBV20-1 to TRBJ2-6; D is undetermined. Germline V gives CDR1 DFQATT, CDR2 SNEGSKA (reference sequence). The ends were cut back, 2 bases at V and 9 bases at J, with 14 bases in the middle. The CDR3 has 14 amino acids. CDR3 DNA sequence: TGCAGTGCTAGATTTCCGGACCTTAACAACGTCCTGACTTTC. Translation gives CSARFPDLNNVLTF.

V is TRBV6-5 and J is TRBJ1-5; D ambiguous. Germline V lookup: CDR1 MNHEY, CDR2 SVGAGI. V was trimmed by 2 bases and J by 5 bases, leaving 7 bases between them. The CDR3 has 13 residues. The CDR3 sequence is CASSYREYQPQHF. The CDR3 nucleotides read TGTGCCAGCAGTTACCGGGAATATCAGCCCCAGCATTTT.

This chain uses TRBV3-1 with TRBJ1-5; D uncertain. Germline CDR1 LGHDT, CDR2 YNNKEL (reference sequence). V lost 1 base and J lost 7, with 5 bases in between. The CDR3 extends over 12 amino acids. The CDR3 loop is CASSQVDQPQHF. The CDR3 DNA follows: TGTGCCAGCAGCCAAGTTGACCAGCCCCAGCATTTT.

The rearrangement uses TRBV28 and TRBJ2-7; D uncertain. The last part of the DNA fits TRBJ2-5 better; the J call may be wrong. The CDR3 spans 12 residues. CDR1 and CDR2 from the germline V gene are MDHEN and SYDVKM. The CDR3 bases are TGTGCCAGCAGTCGCTCCCCACGGACCCAGTACTTC. This encodes CASSRSPRTQYF.

This clonotype was counted a few times. V usage is TRBV2 and J usage is TRBJ2-5; perhaps TRBD2 as D (6 bases). The CDR3 loop spans 14 amino acids. V lost 4 bases and J 11 bases, leaving 20 bases between the germline ends. The germline V gene encodes CDR1 SNHLY and CDR2 FYNNEI. The CDR3, as DNA: TGTGCCAGCAGTGTTAACCCGGGAGTCCAGCAGCAGTACTTC. Its protein product is CASSVNPGVQQQYF.

The rearrangement joins TRBV20-1 to TRBJ2-7; the D gene is possibly TRBD1 (6 bases). This CDR3 is 14 amino acids long. V lost 3 bases and J 2 bases, leaving 14 bases between the germline ends. The V gene's germline CDR1 is DFQATT and CDR2 SNEGSKA (reference sequence). For the CDR3, the DNA is TGCAGTGCTAGGTTACCCCAGGGGCCCTACGAGCAGTACTTC. Translation gives CSARLPQGPYEQYF.

This chain connects TRBV7-2 to TRBJ1-1; a possible D gene is TRBD1 (5 bases). The CDR3 sequence is 13 residues long. The germline V gene encodes CDR1 SGHTA and CDR2 FQGNSA. The V and J ends lost 6 bases and 2 bases respectively, with 10 bases between them. The CDR3 loop is CASSWGFNTEAFF. The CDR3 DNA reads TGTGCCAGCAGTTGGGGCTTTAACACTGAAGCTTTCTTT.

The chain uses TRBV4-1 and TRBJ1-2; D is unresolved. The CDR3 runs to 15 residues. Trimming removed 4 bases from V and 6 bases from J, with 18 bases in between. Germline assignment: CDR1 MGHRA and CDR2 YSYEKL. In DNA form, the CDR3 reads TGCGCCAGCAGCCTCGGCGGGGTGGGAAACCATGGCTACACCTTC. It is translated as CASSLGGVGNHGYTF.

This clonotype was counted a few times. The chain has TRBV5-1 and TRBJ1-2, with 7 bases fitting TRBD1. Germline CDR1 and CDR2: SGHRS and YFSETQ. Germline trimming cut 3 bases from V and 4 bases from J; bases unmatched to any gene: 6. This CDR3 contains 14 residues. The CDR3 coding sequence is TGCGCCAGCAGCTCAACGGACAGGATCTATGGCTACACCTTC. It yields the protein CASSSTDRIYGYTF.

J is TRBJ1-6 and V is TRBV20-1; D unclear. This CDR3 comprises 13 residues. Trimming took off 4 bases at V and 5 bases at J, with 9 bases between the two ends. Germline V gene lookup returns CDR1 DFQATT and CDR2 SNEGSKA (reference sequence). CDR3 loop: CSAITDHNSPLHF. CDR3 coding DNA: TGCAGTGCTATCACGGACCATAATTCACCCCTCCACTTT.

V gene TRBV3-1 combines with J gene TRBJ1-5, with no clear D. Germline V lookup: CDR1 LGHDT, CDR2 YNNKEL (reference sequence). This CDR3 has 15 residues. V was clipped by 0 bases and J by 0 bases, with 6 bases between them. This chain's CDR3 is CASSQDPVSNQPQHF. CDR3 DNA sequence: TGTGCCAGCAGCCAAGATCCCGTTAGCAATCAGCCCCAGCATTTT.

The rearrangement joins TRBV15 to TRBJ1-4; D is uncertain. The germline gives CDR1 LNHNV, CDR2 YYDKDF (reference sequence). V lost 7 bases to trimming and J lost 0 bases, with 9 bases between them. CDR3 length: 14 amino acids. The CDR3 loop is CATNARATNEKLFF. CDR3 nucleotide sequence: TGTGCCACCAATGCAAGGGCAACTAATGAAAAACTGTTTTTT.

In its sample, this clonotype was seen a few times. The chain links TRBV20-1 to TRBJ2-5, with 7 bases matching TRBD2. CDR3 length equals 14 residues. V shed 2 bases and J 2 bases; nucleotides not matched to a gene: 5. The germline CDR1 and CDR2 sequences are DFQATT and SNEGSKA (reference sequence). The CDR3 region has the DNA TGCAGTGCTAGACAACTAGCGTCACAAGAGACCCAGTACTTC. Its protein is CSARQLASQETQYF.

This clonotype was found a few times. This chain joins TRBV9 and TRBJ2-5; 8 bases agree with TRBD1. Germline V gene sequence: CDR1 SGDLS, CDR2 YYNGEE. The CDR3 is 15 residues long. The junction had 4 bases not matched to a gene; V was cut back by 2 bases and J by 1 base. CDR3 nucleotides: TGTGCCAGCAGCGTCGGGACAGGTGTCCAAGAGACCCAGTACTTC. It is translated as CASSVGTGVQETQYF.

The chain combines TRBV28 with TRBJ2-1; the D is unclear. Germline V gene lookup returns CDR1 MDHEN and CDR2 SYDVKM. CDR3 length equals 10 residues. V gave up 4 bases and J gave up 12 bases, with 7 bases separating them. The CDR3 sequence: CASSSLGQFF. The CDR3 DNA reads as TGTGCCAGCAGTTCTCTAGGGCAGTTCTTC.

J is TRBJ2-1 and V is TRBV18, with D perhaps matching TRBD2 (6 bases). Germline V gene sequence: CDR1 KGHSH, CDR2 LQKENI. Trimming stripped 3 bases from V and 7 bases from J, with 10 bases between. The CDR3 is made up of 13 amino acids. This CDR3 is CASSPRGINEQFF. The CDR3 DNA reads as TGTGCCAGCTCACCTCGGGGGATAAATGAGCAGTTCTTC.

CDR3 sequence (DNA): TGTGCAATATGGGGGCCGGACACCGGGGAGCTGTTTTTT. Its translation is CAIWGPDTGELFF. The rearrangement joins TRBV6-1 to TRBJ2-2; D possibly corresponds to TRBD1 (6 bases). The CDR3 runs to 13 residues. The germline CDR1 and CDR2 sequences are MNHNS and SASEGT.

This clonotype has more than one count but fewer than ten. This chain connects TRBV24-1 to TRBJ2-3; perhaps TRBD2 as D (5 bases). This CDR3 contains 17 residues. The germline V and J ends were trimmed by 1 base and 1 base, with 14 bases remaining between them. Germline loops: CDR1 KGHDR, CDR2 SFDVKD. Here the CDR3 reads CATSDFARESGTDTQYF. The CDR3 DNA reads TGTGCCACCAGTGATTTTGCTCGGGAAAGCGGCACAGATACGCAGTATTTT.

This clonotype is a singleton in its sample. The chain recombines TRBV5-1 with TRBJ2-5, with TRBD1 identical over 7 bases. CDR1 and CDR2 from the germline V gene are SGHRS and YFSETQ. Trimming took 2 bases from V and 11 from J; bases not matched to a gene: 18. CDR3 length: 16 amino acids. In DNA form, the CDR3 reads TGCGCCAGCAGCTTTAAGTGGGACAGAGGTTCAAATGAGCAGTACTTC. This gives the protein CASSFKWDRGSNEQYF.

Ten or more counts support this clonotype. The rearrangement joins TRBV29-1 to TRBJ2-3; unclear D gene. Germline CDR1 reads SQVTM; CDR2 reads ANQGSEA. Trimming cost V 2 bases and J 1 base, with 7 bases left between them. This CDR3 has 13 residues. CDR3 in amino acids: CSVERSGTDTQYF. CDR3 DNA: TGCAGCGTTGAACGTTCAGGCACAGATACGCAGTATTTT.

The chain joins TRBV18 to TRBJ2-2, with 8 bases fitting TRBD1. There are 17 residues in the CDR3. Germline V gene sequence: CDR1 KGHSH, CDR2 LQKENI. Trimming at V came to 3 bases and at J to 5 bases, leaving 11 bases not matched to a gene. The CDR3 region is CASSPPDRAVGTGELFF. DNA of the CDR3: TGTGCCAGCTCACCGCCGGACAGGGCGGTAGGAACCGGGGAGCTGTTTTTT.

The chain carries TRBV24-1 and TRBJ2-2; D ambiguous. The germline V and J ends were trimmed by 5 bases and 4 bases, with 7 bases remaining between them. There are 13 residues in the CDR3. CDR1 is KGHDR and CDR2 is SFDVKD in the germline V gene. DNA of the CDR3: TGTGCCACCAGTGGTTTATTCACCGGGGAGCTGTTTTTT. Translated, it gives CATSGLFTGELFF.

The chain recombines TRBV10-3 with TRBJ2-3; D is ambiguous. The ends were cut back, 0 bases at V and 4 bases at J, with 5 bases in the middle. Germline V gives CDR1 ENHRY, CDR2 SYGVKD. This CDR3 is built from 13 residues. The CDR3, as DNA: TGTGCCATCAGTGAGTCTCTCCCAGATACGCAGTATTTT. Translating it yields CAISESLPDTQYF.